These 10 T cell receptor beta chains originate from one sample sequenced in a study of T cell repertoires in cytomegalovirus infection. One entry per CDR3 protein results from TCRdb running MiXCR on the reads. In the table there are some 400,000 distinct CDR3 sequences, roughly a third of which are singletons. The sample taken for sequencing was PBMCs. These receptors were taken from a human donor in good health (CMV status not recorded). Some clones in this sample may be carry-over from other donors' samples.

As regards this clonotype: The junction does not match germline at one end; this may be a read error. The chain recombines TRBV11-2 with TRBJ1-1; D is ambiguous. Germline values: CDR1 SGHAT, CDR2 FQNNGV. This CDR3 is 13 amino acids long. Here the CDR3 reads CASSLDLTTQAFF. DNA for the CDR3: TGTGCCAGCAGCTTAGATTTGACCACTCAAGCTTTCTTT.

This clonotype was counted ten times or more. The CDR3 region is CASSLLPVFAQGADTQYF. CDR3 coding DNA: TGTGCCAGCAGCCTCTTACCGGTATTTGCCCAGGGGGCAGATACGCAGTATTTT. The chain combines TRBV7-2 with TRBJ2-3, with 7 bases matching TRBD1. The CDR3 spans 18 residues. The V and J ends lost 5 bases and 4 bases, in that order; junction bases with no gene match: 18. Germline loops: CDR1 SGHTA, CDR2 FQGNSA.

A remark on this clonotype: This may stem from a read error, because a much larger clone lies one nucleotide away. Given the absence of the conserved phenylalanine or tryptophan at the CDR3 end, a read error is likely. The chain combines TRBV7-8 with TRBJ2-5; 10 bases line up with TRBD2. The length of the CDR3 is 15 residues. Germline-derived CDR1 and CDR2 are SGHVS and FQNEAQ. Trimming cost V 5 bases and J 6 bases; bases outside gene matches: 9. The CDR3 reads CASSPPGLAMKTQYL. CDR3 DNA sequence: TGTGCCAGCAGCCCTCCGGGACTAGCGATGAAGACCCAGTACTTA.

In this sample, this clonotype turned up a few times. The chain uses TRBV28 and TRBJ2-5; 9 bases are a match to TRBD2. The V gene's germline CDR1 is MDHEN and CDR2 SYDVKM. V was clipped by 5 bases and J by 5 bases; unmatched bases: 3. CDR3 length: 13 amino acids. This CDR3 is CASSSSGGETQYF. CDR3 DNA sequence: TGTGCCAGCAGTAGTAGCGGGGGCGAGACCCAGTACTTC.

This clonotype was seen a handful of times. This chain connects TRBV24-1 to TRBJ2-1, with D perhaps matching TRBD2 (5 bases). Trimming removed 5 bases at V and 6 bases at J, with 25 bases between. CDR1 is KGHDR and CDR2 is SFDVKD in the germline V gene. The CDR3 runs to 18 residues. The CDR3 bases are TGTGCCACCAGTGCCTCCCTGGGAAAGGACTCCAAAGGCAATGAGCAGTTCTTC. The encoded protein is CATSASLGKDSKGNEQFF.

This clonotype was seen more than once but under ten times. The chain has TRBV6-6 and TRBJ1-1; 8 nucleotides match TRBD1. In germline, CDR1 is MNHNY, CDR2 SVGAGI (reference sequence). With V trimmed by 1 base and J by 6 bases, 7 bases remained unmatched. The CDR3 spans 15 residues. This CDR3 reads CASSYWGTGMAEAFF. CDR3 in DNA: TGTGCCAGCAGTTACTGGGGGACAGGTATGGCTGAAGCTTTCTTT.

This chain uses TRBV19 with TRBJ2-7; D call uncertain. Germline assignment: CDR1 LNHDA and CDR2 SQIVND (reference sequence). V shed 4 bases and J shed 1 base, with 17 bases lying between them. The CDR3 covers 16 residues. CDR3 in DNA: TGTGCCAGTAGTACGACGACACCCTGGGCGTCCTACGAGCAGTACTTC. It translates to CASSTTTPWASYEQYF.

This clonotype was counted ten times or more. The chain joins TRBV6-2 or TRBV6-3 to TRBJ1-5, with 7 bases matching TRBD1. Germline assignment: CDR1 MNHEY and CDR2 SVGEGT. Germline trimming cut 0 bases from V and 11 bases from J; bases unmatched to any gene: 4. The CDR3 totals 13 residues. The CDR3 reads CASSYSLDRTQHF. DNA of the CDR3: TGTGCCAGCAGTTACTCTCTGGACAGGACCCAGCATTTT.

This clonotype was detected many times. The CDR3 sequence is CASSLGGTRSTDTQYF. In DNA form, the CDR3 reads TGTGCCAGCAGCTTAGGCGGGACTCGTAGCACAGATACGCAGTATTTT. The gene calls are TRBV7-2 and TRBJ2-3; D is possibly TRBD2 (6 bases). The CDR3 is 16 residues long. Trimming removed 1 base from V and 0 bases from J, with 11 bases in between. Germline V gives CDR1 SGHTA, CDR2 FQGNSA.

This clonotype was detected only once. The chain couples TRBV7-6 to TRBJ2-3; D ambiguous. The CDR3 totals 12 residues. The V end lost 4 bases, the J end lost 15 bases, and 17 bases lay between the germline ends. Germline CDR1 is SGHVS and CDR2 is FNYEAQ. The CDR3 loop reads CASSSPDDTSYF. CDR3 DNA: TGTGCCAGCAGCTCCCCAGACGATACGAGTTATTTT.